These 5 T cell receptor beta chains were sequenced from one sample in a study of OX40 agonist ivuxolimab in advanced cancers. Data came from immunoSEQ multiplex PCR; TCRdb stores just in-frame clones and leaves some out. Among 70,000 to 80,000 clones listed, 81% were seen once. Sequencing was performed on CD4+ or CD8+ T cells sorted from blood, taken in a trial of the OX40 agonist ivuxolimab. The receptors come from an adult with an advanced solid tumor such as melanoma, head and neck, liver or kidney cancer.

The chain is built from TRBV27 and TRBJ1-1, with a weak D call TRBD1 (6 bases). V was shortened by 2 bases and J by 0 bases, with 10 bases between the two germline ends. The germline V gene has CDR1 MNHEY and CDR2 SMNVEV (reference sequence). The CDR3 totals 15 residues. In nucleotides, the CDR3 is TGTGCCAGCAGTTTAGGGGGGGGCATGAACACTGAAGCTTTCTTT. It yields the protein CASSLGGGMNTEAFF.

The J gene is TRBJ2-1, the V gene TRBV2; D remains unclear. V was trimmed by 0 bases and J by 1 base, leaving 10 bases between them. The CDR3 runs 16 residues. Germline V lookup: CDR1 SNHLY, CDR2 FYNNEI. CDR3 in amino acids: CASSEAQEISYNEQFF. The CDR3, as DNA: TGTGCCAGCAGTGAAGCCCAAGAAATTTCCTACAATGAGCAGTTCTTC.

The chain has TRBV14 and TRBJ2-5; D gene ambiguous. Germline V gene lookup returns CDR1 SGHDN and CDR2 FVKESK. V lost 0 bases, J lost 11 bases, and 10 bases lay in between. This CDR3 region has 12 residues. The CDR3 protein is CASSQDRTRQYF. DNA for the CDR3: TGTGCCAGCAGCCAAGATCGTACGAGGCAGTACTTC.

Ten or more counts support this clone. This chain connects TRBV27 to TRBJ2-7; 9 nucleotides align to TRBD1. This CDR3 comprises 15 residues. J lost 8 bases, V lost 3 bases, and 11 bases had no gene match. Germline CDR1 MNHEY, CDR2 SMNVEV (reference sequence). For the CDR3, the DNA is TGTGCCAGCAGTTTCGAACCGGGACAGGGTCTCAAGCAGTACTTC. It yields the protein CASSFEPGQGLKQYF.

The chain combines TRBV10-3 with TRBJ2-7; 10 bases line up with TRBD1. Germline V CDR1 and CDR2: ENHRY, SYGVKD. This CDR3 has 16 amino acids. V shed 3 bases and J 7 bases; nucleotides not matched to a gene: 12. The CDR3 coding sequence is TGTGCCATCAGTGATTCGACAGGGGGCTTCGGGAAGGAGCAGTACTTC. Protein product: CAISDSTGGFGKEQYF.